The 27 T cell receptor beta chains presented below share a single source sample, sequenced in a study of cytomegalovirus exposure and HLA in healthy donors. Use of 60 Vbeta and 13 Jbeta primers characterized the PCR. Libraries were prepared by immunoSEQ multiplex PCR; TCRdb keeps only in-frame clonotypes and omits some of them. This table holds fewer than 120,000 clones, approximately 79% found once. Specimen: PBMCs. These receptor sequences come from a young man in good health and CMV-seropositive.

The chain recombines TRBV2 with TRBJ2-7, with a possible D match to TRBD2 (5 bases). The CDR3 sequence is 16 residues long. Germline values: CDR1 SNHLY, CDR2 FYNNEI. The V end was cut by 4 bases, the J end by 0 bases, with 16 bases between. CDR3: CASSGRTFPSSYEQYF. As DNA, the CDR3 is TGTGCCAGCAGTGGGAGGACTTTTCCCAGCTCCTACGAGCAGTACTTC.

This sequence joins TRBV4-1 and TRBJ1-3, with D hard to call. V gave up 4 bases and J gave up 2 bases, with 15 bases separating them. The CDR3 sequence is 16 residues long. Germline CDR1 is MGHRA and CDR2 is YSYEKL. In nucleotides, the CDR3 is TGCGCCAGCAGCCCGGAGCGAGGGTCCGCTGGAAACACCATATATTTT. Translation gives CASSPERGSAGNTIYF.

The chain carries TRBV6-4 and TRBJ2-3, with 15 nucleotides matching TRBD2. The CDR3 is made up of 15 amino acids. CDR1 and CDR2 (germline): MRHNA, SNTAGT. Losses at the gene ends were 5 bases for V and 5 bases for J; bases not matched to a gene: 2. CDR3 amino acids: CASSSGLAGGDTQYF. CDR3 DNA: TGTGCCAGCAGTTCGGGACTAGCGGGGGGAGATACGCAGTATTTT.

The gene calls are TRBV27 and TRBJ2-3, with no clear D. The germline CDR1 and CDR2 sequences are MNHEY and SMNVEV (reference sequence). Trimming pared 3 bases from V and 8 bases from J, leaving 12 bases between. This CDR3 has 13 amino acids. CDR3 nucleotide sequence: TGTGCCAGCAGTTTCCGTCCGGTCGGTACGCAGTATTTT. Encoded protein: CASSFRPVGTQYF.

The rearrangement links TRBV27 to TRBJ2-3; D perhaps matches TRBD2 (7 bases). From germline, CDR1 is MNHEY and CDR2 SMNVEV (reference sequence). The CDR3 loop spans 15 amino acids. The ends were cut back, 5 bases at V and 4 bases at J, with 16 bases in the middle. DNA for the CDR3: TGTGCCAGCAGTCCCCGACACGGGGGGCCAGATACGCAGTATTTT. The encoded protein is CASSPRHGGPDTQYF.

The chain couples TRBV2 to TRBJ1-2; 7 nucleotides line up with TRBD1. V was pared by 6 bases and J by 3 bases, with 7 bases of the junction left unmatched. The germline gives CDR1 SNHLY, CDR2 FYNNEI. The CDR3 has 14 amino acids. The CDR3 reads CASRRWDSYYGYTF. CDR3 nucleotides: TGTGCCAGCAGGCGGTGGGACAGCTACTATGGCTACACCTTC.

The chain links TRBV4-2 to TRBJ2-5; D perhaps matches TRBD1 (6 bases). The J call may not be correct, given that the DNA end is closer to TRBJ2-7. The CDR3 totals 14 residues. The germline V gene has CDR1 LGHNA and CDR2 YNFKEQ. CDR3 DNA sequence: TGTGCCAGCAGAACCTCCGGGACATCAAACGAGCAGTACTTC. It is translated as CASRTSGTSNEQYF.

The chain uses TRBV7-6 and TRBJ2-6, with a possible D match to TRBD2 (7 bases). Trimming took 5 bases from V and 2 from J, leaving 22 bases between them. The CDR3 spans 19 residues. From germline, CDR1 is SGHVS and CDR2 FNYEAQ. The CDR3 DNA follows: TGTGCCAGCAGCCCCCTCCCGGGGGGCCCTCTCCCTGGGGCCAACGTCCTGACTTTC. Its translation: CASSPLPGGPLPGANVLTF.

This clone was seen a few times. V usage is TRBV27 and J usage is TRBJ1-1; D uncertain. V was shortened by 8 bases and J by 13 bases, with 17 bases between the two germline ends. The CDR3 is 11 amino acids. Germline V CDR1 and CDR2: MNHEY, SMNVEV (reference sequence). The CDR3 sequence: CASYLGGLGFF. CDR3 bases: TGTGCCAGCTATCTGGGAGGACTTGGTTTCTTT.

The rearrangement links TRBV30 to TRBJ2-6; a possible D gene is TRBD2 (6 bases). The CDR3 runs 14 residues. Trimming pared 5 bases from V and 12 bases from J, leaving 20 bases between. Germline-derived CDR1 and CDR2 are GTSNPN and SVGIG (reference sequence). The CDR3 region has the DNA TGTGCCTGGCCCCTCAGGCTGCGGGGTCCCGTCCTGACTTTC. This gives the protein CAWPLRLRGPVLTF.

The chain recombines TRBV30 with TRBJ2-7; D remains ambiguous. Per the germline V gene, CDR1 is GTSNPN and CDR2 is SVGIG (reference sequence). This CDR3 spans 11 amino acids. V was trimmed by 2 bases and J by 7 bases, leaving 9 bases between them. CDR3 nucleotides: TGTGCCTGGAGTACCGGGTGGGAGCAGTACTTC. Its translation is CAWSTGWEQYF.

The chain couples TRBV6-1 to TRBJ1-1, with 7 positions matching TRBD1. In germline, CDR1 is MNHNS, CDR2 SASEGT. The CDR3 consists of 15 residues. V gave up 3 bases and J gave up 1 base; unmatched junction bases: 5. This CDR3 is CASSDRGMSNTEAFF. The CDR3 nucleotides are TGTGCCAGCAGTGACAGGGGGATGTCGAACACTGAAGCTTTCTTT.

The chain uses TRBV6-1 and TRBJ2-7, with D maybe TRBD2 (5 bases). Germline CDR1 reads MNHNS; CDR2 reads SASEGT. The V and J ends lost 4 bases and 5 bases respectively, with 24 bases between them. The CDR3 contains 17 residues. For the CDR3, the DNA is TGTGCCAGCAGTGTCCAAAGTCCGGGAACCTTCGGCGACGAGCAGTACTTC. Translating it yields CASSVQSPGTFGDEQYF.

The gene calls are TRBV7-3 and TRBJ2-2; TRBD1 matches at 9 bases. V trimming: 6 bases; J trimming: 8 bases; junction bases outside the gene matches: 16. The germline CDR1 and CDR2 sequences are SGHTA and FQGTGA. This CDR3 has 17 residues. The CDR3 nucleotides are TGTGCCAGCAGTCACCCGTTGGGACAGGGACCTTCAGGGGAGCTGTTTTTT. It specifies CASSHPLGQGPSGELFF.

J is TRBJ2-1 and V is TRBV6-9; 16 positions match TRBD2. J lost 7 bases, V lost 5 bases, and 8 bases had no gene match. Germline lookup yields CDR1 MNHGY and CDR2 SVAAGI. The CDR3 runs 17 residues. The CDR3 coding sequence is TGTGCCAGCAGTACGGGACTAGCGGGGGGGCTAGGGAATGAGCAGTTCTTC. Protein product: CASSTGLAGGLGNEQFF.

This clone was seen a few times. CDR3 protein: CASSLIGDTEAFF. CDR3 nucleotides: TGTGCCAGCAGTTTAATAGGGGACACTGAAGCTTTCTTT. V usage is TRBV27 and J usage is TRBJ1-1, with D possibly TRBD1 on 5 matching bases. Trimming removed 2 bases from V and 3 bases from J, with 7 bases in between. CDR3 length: 13 amino acids. Germline loops: CDR1 MNHEY, CDR2 SMNVEV (reference sequence).

V gene TRBV19 combines with J gene TRBJ1-4, with 9 bases fitting TRBD1. V gave up 3 bases and J gave up 0 bases; unmatched junction bases: 2. The CDR3 spans 16 residues. CDR1 is LNHDA, CDR2 SQIVND, per germline (reference sequence). CDR3 DNA: TGTGCCAGTAGTATCGGACAGGGGACAACTAATGAAAAACTGTTTTTT. Translation: CASSIGQGTTNEKLFF.

A few counts support this clone. This chain uses TRBV6-5 with TRBJ1-6; possibly TRBD1 for D (5 bases). Germline V gene data show CDR1 as MNHEY and CDR2 as SVGAGI. V lost 7 bases, J lost 5 bases, and 9 bases lay in between. CDR3 length: 13 amino acids. CDR3 DNA sequence: TGTGCCAGCAAAGGGGCCCATAATTCACCCCTCCACTTT. This translates into CASKGAHNSPLHF.

Only one count was recorded for this clone. The V gene is TRBV11-3, the J gene TRBJ1-2; possibly TRBD1 for D (6 bases). Trimming left V 1 base short and J 1 base short, with 16 bases between. The germline CDR1 and CDR2 sequences are SGHNT and YENEEA. The CDR3 loop spans 17 amino acids. The chain's CDR3 is CASSLAWRGGCNYGYTF. CDR3 nucleotide sequence: TGTGCCAGCAGCTTAGCGTGGCGCGGGGGCTGTAACTATGGCTACACCTTC.

The chain links TRBV13 to TRBJ2-3; 13 bases map to TRBD2. Germline CDR1 PRHDT, CDR2 FYEKMQ (reference sequence). Trimming removed 0 bases from V and 2 bases from J; junction bases left unmatched: 20. The CDR3 has 23 amino acids. The CDR3 protein is CASSLGSGTLAGGFSHHTDTQYF. The DNA for the CDR3 is TGTGCCAGCAGCTTAGGTTCGGGGACACTAGCGGGGGGGTTTTCCCACCACACAGATACGCAGTATTTT.

The chain carries TRBV7-3 and TRBJ2-7; 8 bases agree with TRBD1. This CDR3 is 15 amino acids long. With V trimmed by 5 bases and J by 6 bases, 12 bases remained unmatched. CDR1 is SGHTA, CDR2 FQGTGA, per germline. CDR3 nucleotides: TGTGCCAGCAGCCTAGAAAGGACAGGGTCGGGCGAGCAGTACTTC. It encodes CASSLERTGSGEQYF.

The chain links TRBV4-3 to TRBJ1-2; tentative D call: TRBD1 (5 bases). This CDR3 is built from 12 residues. Germline CDR1 is LGHNA and CDR2 is YSLEER. Deletions cut 2 bases from V and 4 bases from J, with 5 bases between. CDR3 in amino acids: CASSQTGYGYTF. DNA of the CDR3: TGCGCCAGCAGCCAAACAGGCTATGGCTACACCTTC.

The DNA for the CDR3 is TGTGCCAGCAGTTTATCGGGGGGGCTAAGGGACGAGCAGTACTTC. Its protein product is CASSLSGGLRDEQYF. The chain joins TRBV27 to TRBJ2-5; possibly TRBD2 for D (7 bases). With the DNA end fitting TRBJ2-7 better, the J assignment may be wrong. Germline V gene lookup returns CDR1 MNHEY and CDR2 SMNVEV (reference sequence). CDR3 size: 15 residues.

V is TRBV7-9 and J is TRBJ2-5, with 11 nucleotides matching TRBD1. There are 15 residues in the CDR3. Losses at the gene ends were 5 bases for V and 13 bases for J; bases not matched to a gene: 15. Germline V gene sequence: CDR1 SEHNR, CDR2 FQNEAQ (reference sequence). The CDR3 loop reads CASSRTRTGGASLYF. CDR3 bases: TGTGCCAGCAGCCGTACTAGGACAGGGGGCGCTTCCCTGTACTTC.

V usage is TRBV27 and J usage is TRBJ1-5; no firm D call. Germline V gene data show CDR1 as MNHEY and CDR2 as SMNVEV (reference sequence). V lost 0 bases, J lost 1 base, and 13 bases lay in between. The CDR3 has 17 amino acids. CDR3 residues: CASSLSLHPGSNQPQHF. CDR3 in DNA: TGTGCCAGCAGTTTATCGTTACACCCGGGGAGCAATCAGCCCCAGCATTTT.

The V gene is TRBV6-5, the J gene TRBJ1-1, with D tentatively TRBD1 (6 bases). The CDR3 runs to 13 residues. CDR1 is MNHEY and CDR2 is SVGAGI in the germline V gene. V lost 4 bases and J lost 11, with 17 bases in between. CDR3: CASSSTTGSRAFF. CDR3 nucleotides: TGTGCCAGCAGTTCCACTACAGGGTCAAGGGCTTTCTTT.

The rearrangement joins TRBV19 to TRBJ2-7; D unclear. V dropped 6 bases and J dropped 2 bases, with 14 bases sitting between them. This CDR3 has 14 residues. In germline, CDR1 is LNHDA, CDR2 SQIVND (reference sequence). The CDR3 DNA follows: TGTGCCAGTAGATTCTCCACAGCCACCTACGAGCAGTACTTC. Translating it yields CASRFSTATYEQYF.